Listed below are T cell receptor beta chains from one sample, sequenced in a study of cytomegalovirus exposure and HLA in healthy donors. Sequencing used immunoSEQ multiplex PCR; TCRdb keeps in-frame clones, though not all of them. The sample has about 130,000 clones, 60% to 85% seen once. Sequencing was performed on PBMCs. These receptors all stem from a human donor in good health. The CDR3 runs from the conserved cysteine through the conserved F or W. Fields, in order: clone size, J gene, V gene, D gene, CDR3 protein, CDR3 DNA. The D gene is left open where the match is weak. Not every row has a clone size; where given, it reads once, few, many or a size class.

- TRBJ1-6 TRBV19 TRBD1 CASSIDRVNSPLHF TGTGCCAGTAGTATCGACAGGGTAAACTCACCCCTCCACTTT
- TRBJ1-6 TRBV2 TRBD1 CASRGQPVSSYNSPLHF TGTGCCAGCAGGGGACAGCCCGTGAGCTCCTATAATTCACCCCTCCACTTT
- TRBJ1-5 TRBV2 - CASSEWLGVGDQPQHF TGTGCCAGCAGTGAGTGGTTAGGGGTTGGGGATCAGCCCCAGCATTTT
once TRBJ1-4 TRBV18 - CASSPAGGAGDEKLFF TGTGCCAGCTCACCTGCGGGAGGCGCGGGGGATGAAAAACTGTTTTTT
- TRBJ1-1 TRBV2 TRBD1 CASRDTGGRTEAFF TGTGCCAGCAGGGATACAGGGGGCCGGACTGAAGCTTTCTTT
- TRBJ1-3 TRBV7-9 - CASSLEGTGNTIYF TGTGCCAGCAGCTTGGAGGGAACTGGAAACACCATATATTTT
few TRBJ1-1 TRBV18 TRBD1 CASSPTELQGGNTEAFF TGTGCCAGCTCTCCTACAGAACTTCAGGGGGGCAACACTGAAGCTTTCTTT
- TRBJ2-5 TRBV7-9 TRBD2 CSSSPRTSGDQETQYF TGTTCCAGCAGCCCCCGGACTAGCGGGGACCAAGAGACCCAGTACTTC
once TRBJ2-2 TRBV5-4 TRBD2 CASSLGPSGGSAGELFF TGTGCCAGCAGCTTGGGTCCTAGCGGGGGGTCGGCCGGGGAGCTGTTTTTT
- TRBJ2-3 TRBV7-9 - CASSHTTLGDTQYF TGTGCCAGCAGCCATACTACGTTAGGAGATACGCAGTATTTT
- TRBJ2-5 TRBV9 TRBD2 CASSTGLAGEETQYF TGTGCCAGCAGCACCGGACTAGCGGGGGAAGAGACCCAGTACTTC
once TRBJ2-4 TRBV5-1 TRBD2 CASSTVGGDFLAKNIQYF TGCGCCAGCAGCACGGTGGGGGGGGACTTTTTAGCCAAAAACATTCAGTACTTC
- TRBJ2-1 TRBV14 TRBD2 CASSQLRWTGTSGGNEQFF TGTGCCAGCAGCCAGCTCCGCTGGACCGGGACTAGCGGGGGAAATGAGCAGTTCTTC
few TRBJ2-3 TRBV4-2 - CASSQDTEATDTQYF TGTGCCAGCAGCCAAGATACCGAAGCTACAGATACGCAGTATTTT
- TRBJ1-1 TRBV7-4 TRBD1 CASSPRTGVAFF TGTGCCAGCAGCCCACGGACAGGGGTAGCTTTCTTT
once TRBJ1-1 TRBV27 - CASTPTGKLNTEAFF TGTGCCAGCACCCCAACAGGGAAGCTGAACACTGAAGCTTTCTTT
- TRBJ2-7 TRBV2 - CASSVTTQGRPYEQYF TGTGCCAGCAGTGTAACTACCCAGGGTAGACCCTACGAGCAGTACTTC
- TRBJ1-1 TRBV5-4 TRBD1 CASSYGTGRTEAFF TGTGCCAGCAGCTACGGGACAGGGAGGACTGAAGCTTTCTTT
- TRBJ1-1 TRBV7-9 - CASSLAGQMVTEAFF TGTGCCAGCAGCTTAGCGGGACAAATGGTCACTGAAGCTTTCTTT
- TRBJ1-1 TRBV29-1 - CSVLAHGRRDTEAFF TGCAGCGTCCTAGCTCATGGGCGTAGGGACACTGAAGCTTTCTTT
- TRBJ2-3 TRBV7-6 TRBD2 CASSLSSGTNTDTQYF TGTGCCAGCAGCTTAAGCTCCGGGACTAACACAGATACGCAGTATTTT
- TRBJ1-3 TRBV2 - CASILAGATGNTIYF TGTGCCAGCATCCTGGCAGGGGCTACTGGAAACACCATATATTTT
- TRBJ2-1 TRBV15 TRBD1 CATSRGRGRQYNEQFF TGTGCCACCAGCAGGGGCAGGGGGCGGCAGTACAATGAGCAGTTCTTC
- TRBJ2-2 TRBV19 TRBD2 CASSRIGLAGGVGELFF TGTGCCAGTAGTAGGATCGGACTAGCGGGGGGCGTGGGGGAGCTGTTTTTT
few TRBJ1-5 TRBV5-5 - CASSNRDQPQHF TGTGCCAGCAGCAACAGGGATCAGCCCCAGCATTTT
few TRBJ1-1 TRBV15 - CATSDPSGLDSLFF TGTGCCACCAGCGACCCCTCGGGATTGGACAGTCTATTCTTT
- TRBJ1-6 TRBV7-7 - CASTRGQINSPLHF TGTGCCAGCACCCGTGGACAGATTAATTCACCCCTCCACTTT
- TRBJ1-6 TRBV6-4 - CASSAFRQDSPLHF TGTGCCAGCAGTGCCTTTAGACAGGATTCACCCCTCCACTTT
- TRBJ1-5 TRBV28 - CSHLSLGAGNQPQHF TGCTCTCACTTGTCGTTGGGGGCTGGCAATCAGCCCCAGCATTTT
- TRBJ1-5 TRBV10-3 - CAISESNAGDQPQHF TGTGCCATCAGTGAGTCGAATGCCGGAGATCAGCCCCAGCATTTT
- TRBJ1-2 TRBV11-3 - CASRGLGGSGGYTF TGTGCCAGCCGCGGGCTGGGGGGGAGTGGCGGCTACACCTTC
- TRBJ1-5 TRBV27 - CASGLTGSNQPQHF TGTGCCAGCGGTCTTACAGGCTCCAATCAGCCCCAGCATTTT
- TRBJ1-4 TRBV10-3 - CAISESSEKLFF TGTGCCATCAGTGAGTCGAGTGAAAAACTGTTTTTT
few TRBJ2-7 TRBV5-1 - CASSDDTGYEQYF TGCGCCAGCAGCGACGATACAGGGTACGAGCAGTACTTC
- TRBJ1-2 TRBV6-1 - CASSEVGAGGRYGYTF TGTGCCAGCAGTGAAGTAGGGGCAGGCGGCAGATATGGCTACACCTTC
once TRBJ2-7 TRBV7-2 - CASSEAYEQYF TGTGCCAGCAGCGAGGCATACGAGCAGTACTTC
- TRBJ2-1 TRBV4-3 TRBD1 CASSQLTGYYNEQFF TGCGCCAGCAGCCAGCTGACAGGGTACTACAATGAGCAGTTCTTC
- TRBJ2-1 TRBV5-6 - CASSLDNVLF TGTGCCAGCAGCTTGGACAATGTGCTCTTC
- TRBJ2-7 TRBV10-2 TRBD1 CASNPGQGAAYEQYF TGCGCCAGCAACCCGGGACAGGGGGCTGCCTACGAGCAGTACTTC
- TRBJ2-2 TRBV7-9 TRBD1 CASRQDRSNTGELFF TGTGCCAGCAGACAGGACAGGTCGAACACCGGGGAGCTGTTTTTT
- TRBJ2-7 TRBV7-6 TRBD2 CASSEGLAVSYEQYF TGTGCCAGCAGCGAGGGACTAGCGGTTTCCTACGAGCAGTACTTC
few TRBJ2-7 TRBV5-1 TRBD2 CASSLSGVAYEQYF TGCGCCAGCAGCTTGAGCGGGGTCGCCTACGAGCAGTACTTC
few TRBJ2-7 TRBV4-1 - CASSQVLGARLEQYF TGCGCCAGCAGCCAAGTGCTGGGGGCTAGGCTCGAGCAGTACTTC
once TRBJ1-1 TRBV11-2 - CASSWVTGLDNTEAFF TGTGCCAGCAGCTGGGTCACTGGACTTGACAACACTGAAGCTTTCTTT
- TRBJ1-6 TRBV7-6 - CASSSGKSSSVAALHF TGTGCCAGCAGCTCGGGGAAAAGTAGTAGCGTGGCCGCCCTCCACTTT
- TRBJ1-1 TRBV19 TRBD1 CASSIKGAGTEAFF TGTGCCAGTAGTATAAAGGGGGCTGGCACTGAAGCTTTCTTT
- TRBJ2-7 TRBV2 TRBD2 CASSGVGLGASEQYF TGTGCCAGCAGTGGGGTAGGACTAGGAGCGTCCGAGCAGTACTTC
- TRBJ2-7 TRBV5-4 - CASSMGVLRYEQYF TGTGCCAGCAGCATGGGAGTCCTTCGCTACGAGCAGTACTTC
- TRBJ2-1 TRBV7-9 TRBD2 CASSSLAGSYNEQFF TGTGCCAGCAGCTCCTTAGCGGGGAGTTACAATGAGCAGTTCTTC
- TRBJ2-7 TRBV7-8 TRBD2 CASSSEAGGTYEQYF TGTGCCAGCAGCTCCGAAGCGGGGGGCACCTACGAGCAGTACTTC
- TRBJ2-2 TRBV5-1 TRBD1 CASSLGDRVRTGELFF TGCGCCAGCAGCTTGGGAGACAGGGTTCGAACCGGGGAGCTGTTTTTT
- TRBJ2-5 TRBV12-5 - CASGLVIAGPQETQYF TGTGCTAGTGGTTTGGTAATCGCGGGCCCCCAAGAGACCCAGTACTTC
- TRBJ1-2 TRBV7-9 - CASSLTGGGGFYGYTF TGTGCCAGCAGCTTAACCGGGGGCGGGGGCTTCTATGGCTACACCTTC
- TRBJ1-5 TRBV28 - CASSNFPQGYSNQPQHF TGTGCCAGCAGCAACTTCCCTCAGGGATATAGCAATCAGCCCCAGCATTTT
- TRBJ2-7 TRBV7-3 TRBD1 CASSTRDRGPSYEQYF TGTGCCAGCAGCACCCGGGACAGGGGCCCCTCCTACGAGCAGTACTTC
- TRBJ1-5 TRBV19 TRBD1 CASSRTGGIFGNQPQHF TGTGCCAGTAGTAGGACAGGGGGCATATTCGGCAATCAGCCCCAGCATTTT
- TRBJ2-7 TRBV14 TRBD1 CASSQTDRDEQYF TGTGCCAGCAGCCAAACGGACAGGGACGAGCAGTACTTC
- TRBJ2-1 TRBV27 - CASSPTPGSSYNEQFF TGTGCCAGCAGTCCAACCCCGGGGAGCTCCTACAATGAGCAGTTCTTC